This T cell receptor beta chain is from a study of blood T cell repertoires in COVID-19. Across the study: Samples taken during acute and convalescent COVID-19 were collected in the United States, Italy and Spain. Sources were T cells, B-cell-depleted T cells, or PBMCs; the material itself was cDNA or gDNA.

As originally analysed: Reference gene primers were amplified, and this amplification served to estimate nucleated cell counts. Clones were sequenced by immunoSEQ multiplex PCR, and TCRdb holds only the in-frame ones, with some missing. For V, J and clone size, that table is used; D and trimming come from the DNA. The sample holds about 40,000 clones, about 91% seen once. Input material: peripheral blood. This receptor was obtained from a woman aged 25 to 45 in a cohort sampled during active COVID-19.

The CDR3 coding sequence is TGCGCCAGCAGCCTTCTATCTAGCGGGAGCTACAATGAGCAGTTCTTC. This translates into CASSLLSSGSYNEQFF. This chain links TRBV5-1 with TRBJ2-1; TRBD2 agrees at 10 bases. Germline-derived CDR1 and CDR2 are SGHRS and YFSETQ. This CDR3 has 16 residues. With 4 bases clipped from V and 3 bases from J, the junction kept 7 bases outside the gene matches.